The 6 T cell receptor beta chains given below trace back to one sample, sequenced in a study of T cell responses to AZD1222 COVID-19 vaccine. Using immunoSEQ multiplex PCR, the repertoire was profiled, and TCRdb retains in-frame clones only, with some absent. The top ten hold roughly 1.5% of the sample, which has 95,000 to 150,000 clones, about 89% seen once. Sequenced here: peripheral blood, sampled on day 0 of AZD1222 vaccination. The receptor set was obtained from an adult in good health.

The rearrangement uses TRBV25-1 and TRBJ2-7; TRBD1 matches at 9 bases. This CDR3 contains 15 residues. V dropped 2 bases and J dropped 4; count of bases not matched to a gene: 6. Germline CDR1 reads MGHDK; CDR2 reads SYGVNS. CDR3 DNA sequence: TGTGCCAGCAGTGAACCGGGACAGGGATTGTACGAGCAGTACTTC. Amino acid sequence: CASSEPGQGLYEQYF.

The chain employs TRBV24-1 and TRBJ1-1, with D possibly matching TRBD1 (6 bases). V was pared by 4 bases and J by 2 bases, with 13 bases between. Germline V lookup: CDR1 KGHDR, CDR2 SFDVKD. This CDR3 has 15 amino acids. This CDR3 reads CATSDPEQGNTEAFF. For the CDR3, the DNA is TGTGCCACCAGTGACCCCGAACAGGGAAACACTGAAGCTTTCTTT.

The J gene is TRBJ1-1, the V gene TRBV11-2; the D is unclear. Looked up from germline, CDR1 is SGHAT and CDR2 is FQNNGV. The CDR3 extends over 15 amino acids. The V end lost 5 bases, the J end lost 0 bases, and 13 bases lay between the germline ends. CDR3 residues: CASSATLELNTEAFF. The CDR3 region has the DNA TGTGCCAGCAGCGCTACCCTAGAGTTGAACACTGAAGCTTTCTTT.

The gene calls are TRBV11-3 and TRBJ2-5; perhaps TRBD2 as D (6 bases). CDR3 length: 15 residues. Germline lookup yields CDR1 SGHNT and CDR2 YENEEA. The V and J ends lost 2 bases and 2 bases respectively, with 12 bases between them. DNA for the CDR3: TGTGCCAGCAGCTTATCGGGCGGGGTACAAGAGACCCAGTACTTC. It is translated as CASSLSGGVQETQYF.

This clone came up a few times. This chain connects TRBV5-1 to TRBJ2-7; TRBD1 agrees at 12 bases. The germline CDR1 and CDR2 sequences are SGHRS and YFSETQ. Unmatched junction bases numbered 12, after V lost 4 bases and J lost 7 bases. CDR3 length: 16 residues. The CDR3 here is CASSTTPGQGAREQYF. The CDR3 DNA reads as TGCGCCAGCAGCACAACTCCGGGACAGGGGGCTAGAGAGCAGTACTTC.

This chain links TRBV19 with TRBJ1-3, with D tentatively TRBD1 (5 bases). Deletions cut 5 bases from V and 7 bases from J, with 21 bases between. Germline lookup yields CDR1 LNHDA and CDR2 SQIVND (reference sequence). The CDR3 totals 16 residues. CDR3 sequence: CASSSSLVGPPNTIYF. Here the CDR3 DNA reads TGTGCCAGTAGTTCAAGTCTGGTGGGACCCCCGAACACCATATATTTT.